This T cell receptor (beta chain) was documented in a study of T cells in women clearing cervical HPV infection. Background on the study: Case blood drawn at lesion detection; control blood after infection cleared.

Sequenced by immunoSEQ multiplex PCR; TCRdb stores in-frame clones only, minus some. The listing records tens of thousands of clones. Trimming cost V 3 bases and J 12 bases, with 6 bases left between them. Looked up from germline, CDR1 is MDHEN and CDR2 is SYDVKM. CDR3 length: 11 amino acids. Each participant carried one incident cervical HPV16 infection only. With regard to this clone: The observed sequence ends 3 residues before the CDR3 terminus, with the missing tail filled in from the germline J gene.

The chain joins TRBV28 to TRBJ1-6; D unresolved. The sequenced sample was blood buffy coat. The source is a woman aged 18 to 75 with a cervical HPV16 infection that either progressed to CIN3+ or cleared (not recorded which). Partial CDR3 DNA: TGTGCCAGCAGTTTGAGGGTACCC. Its protein is CASSLRVP. The full CDR3 protein is CASSLRVPLHF.